The 29 T cell receptor beta chains given below trace back to one sample, sequenced in a study of CD8 T cells in ankylosing spondylitis. Overall study results and limits: Seemingly characteristic of ankylosing spondylitis blood was a TCR beta motif consisting of eight highly homologous variants.

Each CDR3 protein gets one entry after TCRdb re-called the 5' RACE reads with MiXCR. Altogether hundreds of thousands of distinct CDR3 sequences are present, 15% to 20% being singletons, with the ten largest covering over 1%. The antigens of these receptors remain unknown. The specimen was blood, either unsorted or a sorted T cell fraction (not recorded which). The receptor source for this set is a male donor with ankylosing spondylitis.

This clonotype was seen at least ten times. The genes are TRBV18 and TRBJ2-2, with 7 positions matching TRBD1. V trimming: 5 bases; J trimming: 0 bases; junction bases outside the gene matches: 3. Germline V gives CDR1 KGHSH, CDR2 LQKENI. This CDR3 has 15 amino acids. In DNA form, the CDR3 reads TGTGCCAGCTCATCGGGACAGTCGAACACCGGGGAGCTGTTTTTT. Protein product: CASSSGQSNTGELFF.

This chain joins TRBV3-1 and TRBJ2-1; TRBD2 matches 15 bases. The CDR3 consists of 19 residues. V trimming: 2 bases; J trimming: 1 base; junction bases outside the gene matches: 6. Per the germline V gene, CDR1 is LGHDT and CDR2 is YNNKEL (reference sequence). Here the CDR3 reads CASSQWGGTSGGSYNEQFF. The CDR3 DNA sequence: TGTGCCAGCAGCCAATGGGGCGGGACTAGCGGGGGGTCCTACAATGAGCAGTTCTTC.

There are many counts of this clonotype. The chain uses TRBV12-3 or TRBV12-4 and TRBJ2-5; D possibly uses TRBD1 or TRBD2 (7 bases each). The V gene lost 2 bases and the J gene lost 3 bases, with 10 bases spanning the gap. The CDR3 has 14 residues. The CDR3 nucleotides read TGTGCCAGCAGTTTATCAGGGGGGGAAGAGACCCAGTACTTC. This translates into CASSLSGGEETQYF.

This clonotype was seen ten or more times. This rearrangement joins TRBV10-3 to TRBJ1-6; D is perhaps TRBD1 (5 bases). In germline, CDR1 is ENHRY, CDR2 SYGVKD. The CDR3 has 13 amino acids. V was cut by 8 bases and J by 10 bases, with 15 bases left in between. The CDR3 nucleotides read TGTGCCATCGGGGCCGAGGGGCTATCACCCCTCCACTTT. Translation: CAIGAEGLSPLHF.

This chain joins TRBV9 and TRBJ2-2; D remains unclear. The CDR3 consists of 14 residues. CDR1 is SGDLS and CDR2 is YYNGEE in the germline V gene. Trimming removed 3 bases at V and 6 bases at J, with 12 bases between. The CDR3 region is CASSADLLPGELFF. CDR3 nucleotide sequence: TGTGCCAGCAGCGCGGACCTCCTTCCCGGGGAGCTGTTTTTT.

The table lists this clonotype with a count of one. V is TRBV20-1 and J is TRBJ2-7; D possibly corresponds to TRBD1 (6 bases). V lost 6 bases to trimming and J lost 4 bases, with 28 bases between them. CDR1 is DFQATT, CDR2 SNEGSKA, per germline (reference sequence). The CDR3 is made up of 17 amino acids. For the CDR3, the DNA is TGCAGTGCCCCGAGGCAGAGGGGGATCAAGAATGGGTACGAGCAGTACTTC. Its protein is CSAPRQRGIKNGYEQYF.

This clonotype has more than one count but fewer than ten. The rearrangement joins TRBV20-1 to TRBJ1-1; D remains ambiguous. In germline, CDR1 is DFQATT, CDR2 SNEGSKA (reference sequence). With 4 bases removed from V and 8 bases from J, the gap between germline ends came to 14 bases. The CDR3 runs 12 residues. Here the CDR3 reads CSATGQTPEAFF. In DNA, the CDR3 is TGCAGTGCTACGGGCCAGACTCCGGAAGCTTTCTTT.

The CDR3 nucleotides read TGTGCCAGCAGTTACGGCACTAGCGGGGCCACAGATACGCAGTATTTT. Protein product: CASSYGTSGATDTQYF. V is TRBV6-2 or TRBV6-3 and J is TRBJ2-3, with 10 bases that match TRBD2. This CDR3 is 16 amino acids long. Germline CDR1 is MNHEY and CDR2 is SVGEGT. Germline trimming cut 2 bases from V and 2 bases from J; bases unmatched to any gene: 4.

This clonotype occurred a few times. The chain is built from TRBV3-1 and TRBJ2-1; TRBD2 matches at 14 bases. V shed 1 base, J shed 6 bases, and the junction held 2 bases outside the gene matches. Germline V lookup: CDR1 LGHDT, CDR2 YNNKEL (reference sequence). The length of the CDR3 is 16 residues. DNA of the CDR3: TGTGCCAGCAGCCAAGGGACTAGCGGGAGGCCCAATGAGCAGTTCTTC. Its translation: CASSQGTSGRPNEQFF.

This clonotype has just a few counts. The chain recombines TRBV27 with TRBJ2-1; 7 bases are shared with TRBD2. Germline trimming cut 2 bases from V and 7 bases from J; bases unmatched to any gene: 8. This CDR3 comprises 15 residues. The germline gives CDR1 MNHEY, CDR2 SMNVEV (reference sequence). CDR3 loop: CASSLEGGPSNEQFF. CDR3 bases: TGTGCCAGCAGTTTAGAGGGAGGGCCCTCAAATGAGCAGTTCTTC.

The V and J genes are TRBV6-5 and TRBJ2-7; D remains unclear. Between the trimmed V and J ends, which lost 8 bases and 0 bases, there was a span of 17 bases. The CDR3 consists of 15 residues. CDR1 MNHEY and CDR2 SVGAGI come from the germline V gene. CDR3 protein: CASQLGPNDSYEQYF. CDR3 nucleotide sequence: TGTGCCAGCCAGTTAGGCCCCAACGACTCCTACGAGCAGTACTTC.

This clonotype has just a few counts. The CDR3 DNA reads as TGTGCCAGCAGTTTTAGGGCAGGGGGGCGCAATGAGCAGTTCTTC. Translated, it gives CASSFRAGGRNEQFF. This sequence joins TRBV28 and TRBJ2-1, with D possibly TRBD1 on 7 matching bases. Germline V gene data show CDR1 as MDHEN and CDR2 as SYDVKM. The CDR3 extends over 15 amino acids. Trimming cost V 3 bases and J 6 bases, with 15 bases left between them.

The chain is built from TRBV6-5 and TRBJ2-2; 8 bases fit TRBD1. After removal of 4 bases from V and 4 bases from J, the junction contained 5 bases not matched to a gene. Germline assignment: CDR1 MNHEY and CDR2 SVGAGI. This CDR3 has 15 residues. This CDR3 reads CASSSGQGSTGELFF. The CDR3 nucleotides read TGTGCCAGCAGTTCAGGACAGGGTAGCACCGGGGAGCTGTTTTTT.

V gene TRBV12-3 or TRBV12-4 combines with J gene TRBJ1-2, with TRBD1 matching 9 bases. The CDR3 consists of 14 residues. The V gene end was trimmed by 6 bases and the J gene end by 1 base; junction bases not matched to a gene: 3. This chain's CDR3 is CASRGTGSNYGYTF. The CDR3 DNA is TGTGCCAGCAGGGGGACAGGGAGTAACTATGGCTACACCTTC.

The chain couples TRBV27 to TRBJ2-1; no clear D gene. V was shortened by 4 bases and J by 15 bases, with 19 bases between the two germline ends. The germline V gene encodes CDR1 MNHEY and CDR2 SMNVEV (reference sequence). This CDR3 is 13 amino acids long. The DNA of the CDR3 is TGTGCCAGCAGTTCCCCCGGACGCGCAGGTAGGTTCTTC. Translating gives CASSSPGRAGRFF.

This clonotype was observed many times. CDR3 sequence reads: CASSFRGAEQYF. Here the CDR3 DNA reads TGTGCCAGCAGTTTTAGGGGAGCCGAGCAGTACTTC. The J gene is TRBJ2-7, the V gene TRBV28; D may be TRBD1 or TRBD2 (5 bases each). V lost 3 bases, J lost 6 bases, and 9 bases lay in between. This CDR3 comprises 12 residues. The germline V gene encodes CDR1 MDHEN and CDR2 SYDVKM.

V usage is TRBV10-3 and J usage is TRBJ1-4; TRBD1 matches 12 bases. V lost 5 bases, J lost 8 bases, and 6 bases stayed unmatched. Germline V CDR1 and CDR2: ENHRY, SYGVKD. This CDR3 has 15 amino acids. CDR3 residues: CAISPGTGGDEKLFF. CDR3 bases: TGTGCCATCAGTCCGGGGACAGGGGGCGACGAAAAACTGTTTTTT.

This clonotype was seen a few times. The genes are TRBV5-1 and TRBJ1-1; no clear D gene. There are 15 residues in the CDR3. The V gene lost 3 bases and the J gene lost 2 bases, with 14 bases spanning the gap. Germline lookup yields CDR1 SGHRS and CDR2 YFSETQ. The CDR3 DNA is TGCGCCAGCAGCTCGGACCCTTCCTTCAACACTGAAGCTTTCTTT. It yields the protein CASSSDPSFNTEAFF.

This clonotype was counted between two and nine times. This sequence joins TRBV5-1 and TRBJ2-3; 12 bases are a match to TRBD2. Trimming removed 4 bases from V and 2 bases from J; junction bases left unmatched: 5. CDR3 size: 16 residues. Germline CDR1 reads SGHRS; CDR2 reads YFSETQ. CDR3 amino acids: CASSPGLAGTTDTQYF. DNA of the CDR3: TGCGCCAGCAGCCCCGGACTAGCGGGGACCACAGATACGCAGTATTTT.

This clonotype was observed a handful of times. The V gene is TRBV5-1, the J gene TRBJ2-3; D is perhaps TRBD1 (6 bases). V was trimmed by 2 bases and J by 0 bases, leaving 10 bases between them. Looked up from germline, CDR1 is SGHRS and CDR2 is YFSETQ. The CDR3 has 15 residues. CDR3 loop: CASSFGTTSTDTQYF. DNA for the CDR3: TGCGCCAGCAGCTTTGGGACAACAAGCACAGATACGCAGTATTTT.

This clonotype showed up many times. The chain employs TRBV10-3 and TRBJ2-3, with 9 bases aligning to TRBD1. The V gene's germline CDR1 is ENHRY and CDR2 SYGVKD. After removal of 3 bases from V and 4 bases from J, the junction contained 14 bases not matched to a gene. This CDR3 has 18 residues. CDR3 bases: TGTGCCATCAGTGACCTTCCCGGGACAGGGAGGGTCCCAGATACGCAGTATTTT. Its protein product is CAISDLPGTGRVPDTQYF.

The CDR3 DNA sequence: TGTGCCAGCAGTAAAACAGCCGGGACAGGGGTTAATCAGCCCCAGCATTTT. As protein: CASSKTAGTGVNQPQHF. This chain links TRBV28 with TRBJ1-5, with 10 bases identical to TRBD1. The CDR3 is 17 amino acids. J lost 4 bases, V lost 5 bases, and 11 bases had no gene match. Germline loops: CDR1 MDHEN, CDR2 SYDVKM.

In this sample, this clonotype turned up a few times. This sequence joins TRBV11-2 and TRBJ2-3; 8 bases align to TRBD2. This CDR3 region has 18 residues. CDR1 and CDR2 from the germline V gene are SGHAT and FQNNGV. V was clipped by 1 base and J by 1 base; unmatched bases: 10. Here the CDR3 DNA reads TGTGCCAGCAGCTTAGGAGGGATAGCGGGATGGGGCACAGATACGCAGTATTTT. Amino acid sequence: CASSLGGIAGWGTDTQYF.

This chain connects TRBV30 to TRBJ2-1; no definite D call. The V gene lost 0 bases and the J gene lost 6 bases, with 9 bases spanning the gap. The CDR3 contains 13 residues. Per germline, CDR1 GTSNPN and CDR2 SVGIG (reference sequence). The CDR3 loop reads CAWSVLEPNEQFF. In nucleotides, the CDR3 is TGTGCCTGGAGTGTACTGGAGCCCAATGAGCAGTTCTTC.

This chain joins TRBV7-2 and TRBJ1-1; D is undetermined. Germline values: CDR1 SGHTA, CDR2 FQGNSA. The CDR3 covers 13 residues. Trimming shortened V by 7 bases and J by 3 bases, and 12 bases separated the two germline ends. The CDR3 DNA reads as TGTGCCAGCACCTTCCAATTCGACACTGAAGCTTTCTTT. Amino acids: CASTFQFDTEAFF. Full variable domain (missing parts from reference TRBV7-2 and TRBJ1-1): GAGVSQSPSNKVTEKGKDVELRCDPISGHTALYWYRQSLGQGLEFLIYFQGNSAPDKSGLPSDRFSAERTGGSVSTLTIQRTQQEDSAVYLCASTFQFDTEAFFGQGTRLTVV.

A few counts support this clonotype. DNA for the CDR3: TGTGCCAGCAGTTCCCAGTGGGGGGATGAAGCTTTCTTT. Its translation: CASSSQWGDEAFF. The rearrangement uses TRBV12-3 or TRBV12-4 and TRBJ1-1; D perhaps matches TRBD1 (5 bases). The CDR3 loop spans 13 amino acids. The V and J ends lost 4 bases and 7 bases respectively, with 13 bases between them.

The V and J genes are TRBV12-3 or TRBV12-4 and TRBJ1-5, with D perhaps TRBD1 (6 bases). There are 14 residues in the CDR3. The V and J ends lost 3 bases and 7 bases respectively, with 13 bases between them. This CDR3 reads CASSFRSGDQPQHF. The CDR3 bases are TGTGCCAGCAGTTTTAGGTCAGGGGACCAGCCCCAGCATTTT.

Only a few counts were recorded for this clonotype. The chain is built from TRBV18 and TRBJ2-3; TRBD1 is a possible D gene (6 bases). The CDR3 runs to 14 residues. The V end was cut by 4 bases, the J end by 1 base, with 9 bases between. Germline V gene sequence: CDR1 KGHSH, CDR2 LQKENI. CDR3: CASSRTDGTDTQYF. CDR3 nucleotides: TGTGCCAGCTCACGGACAGACGGCACAGATACGCAGTATTTT.

This clonotype has at least ten counts. The chain employs TRBV5-1 and TRBJ1-5, with D perhaps matching TRBD1 (6 bases). This CDR3 contains 15 residues. From germline, CDR1 is SGHRS and CDR2 YFSETQ. Between the trimmed V and J ends, which lost 1 base and 0 bases, there was a span of 8 bases. CDR3 coding DNA: TGCGCCAGCAGCTTGTCAGGGGATAGCAATCAGCCCCAGCATTTT. Its protein product is CASSLSGDSNQPQHF.